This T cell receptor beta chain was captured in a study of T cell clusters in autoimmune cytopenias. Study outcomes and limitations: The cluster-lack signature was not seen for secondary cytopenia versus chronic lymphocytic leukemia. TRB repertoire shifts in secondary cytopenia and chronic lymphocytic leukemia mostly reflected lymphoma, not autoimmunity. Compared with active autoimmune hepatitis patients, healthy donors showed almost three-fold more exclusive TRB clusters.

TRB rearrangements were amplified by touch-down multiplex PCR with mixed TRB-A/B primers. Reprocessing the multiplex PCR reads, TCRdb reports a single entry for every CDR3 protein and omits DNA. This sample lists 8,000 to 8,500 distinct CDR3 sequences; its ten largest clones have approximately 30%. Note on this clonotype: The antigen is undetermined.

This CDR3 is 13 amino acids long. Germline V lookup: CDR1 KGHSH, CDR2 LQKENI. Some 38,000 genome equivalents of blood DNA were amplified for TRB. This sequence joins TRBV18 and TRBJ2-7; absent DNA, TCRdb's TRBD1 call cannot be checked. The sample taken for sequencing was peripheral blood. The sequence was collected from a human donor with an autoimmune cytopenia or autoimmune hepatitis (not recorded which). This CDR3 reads CASSPGTGLEQYF.